This T cell receptor beta chain was sequenced during a study of blood T cell repertoires in COVID-19. About the study: Acute and convalescent COVID-19 samples came from the United States, Italy and Spain. T cells, B-cell-depleted T cells, or PBMCs provided the cDNA or gDNA that served as material.

This clone appeared a few times. The CDR3 consists of 15 residues. Germline loops: CDR1 SGHNT, CDR2 YYREEE (reference sequence). Germline trimming cut 3 bases from V and 3 bases from J; bases unmatched to any gene: 8. Under the authors' procedure: Scientists estimated how many nucleated cells there were by amplifying reference gene primers. The method was immunoSEQ multiplex PCR; TCRdb's version includes in-frame clones alone and lacks a portion of them. The V and J calls and the clone size are those of that table, but D and trimming were determined from the DNA. The sample has about 99,000 clones, about four fifths seen once.

The sequenced sample was peripheral blood. The source of this sequence is a man in his fifties or sixties with acute or convalescent COVID-19. The chain has TRBV5-4 and TRBJ2-7; 8 bases map to TRBD1. The DNA for the CDR3 is TGTGCCAGCAGCTCCATGGACAGGGCCAACTACGAGCAGTACTTC. Protein product: CASSSMDRANYEQYF.